Below, one T cell receptor beta chain is given with its context. These data are taken from a study of shared clonotypes between healthy human individuals. CDR1 and CDR2 from the germline V gene are MGHRA and YSYEKL. CDR3 length equals 15 residues. V was pared by 0 bases and J by 8 bases, with 13 bases between. Using immunoSEQ multiplex PCR, the repertoire was profiled, and TCRdb retains in-frame clones only, with some absent. The table includes approximately 720,000 clones, roughly 70% detected once. Sequenced: memory CD4+ T cells sorted from blood. Subset: CD45RA-negative fraction. This rearrangement joins TRBV4-1 to TRBJ1-4; D remains ambiguous. This receptor was taken from a woman in her 30s in good health. CDR3 nucleotide sequence: TGCGCCAGCAGCCAAGAGGGAGGGTCAGTAGAAAAACTGTTTTTT. Its translation: CASSQEGGSVEKLFF.